This passage covers 15 T cell receptor beta chains from one sample sequenced in a study of blood T cell repertoires in COVID-19. Here immunoSEQ multiplex PCR was the method, and the copy in TCRdb shows in-frame clones only, minus some. The sample has 300,000 to 450,000 clones, around 87% seen once. Sample: PBMCs or T cells enriched from blood (not recorded which). Source of these receptors: a man aged 25-45 years who had recovered from COVID-19.

There are a few counts of this clone. The chain employs TRBV3-1 (or the pseudogene TRBV3-2) and TRBJ2-5; possible D gene TRBD2, 5 bases. Germline V lookup: CDR1 LGHDT, CDR2 YNNKEL (reference sequence). The CDR3 extends over 14 amino acids. Trimming stripped 1 base from V and 7 bases from J, with 13 bases between. The CDR3 DNA is TGTGCCAGCAGCCAAGGTCAACTCGGGGTGACCCAGTACTTC. Translating gives CASSQGQLGVTQYF.

V and J are TRBV3-1 (or the pseudogene TRBV3-2) and TRBJ1-5, with TRBD1 identical over 7 bases. Germline CDR1 and CDR2: LGHDT and YNNKEL (reference sequence). The junction had 6 bases not matched to a gene; V was cut back by 8 bases and J by 2 bases. The length of the CDR3 is 14 residues. CDR3 sequence: CASATGEGNQPQHF. In DNA form, the CDR3 reads TGTGCCAGCGCAACAGGGGAAGGCAATCAGCCCCAGCATTTT.

This clone has just a few counts. The gene calls are TRBV19 and TRBJ1-5; possibly TRBD1 for D (5 bases). Germline loops: CDR1 LNHDA, CDR2 SQIVND (reference sequence). There are 17 residues in the CDR3. V dropped 5 bases and J dropped 2 bases, with 19 bases sitting between them. This CDR3 is CASSDTRIRAGNQPQHF. CDR3 in DNA: TGTGCCAGTAGTGATACGAGGATCAGGGCTGGCAATCAGCCCCAGCATTTT. Variable domain in full (rest from reference TRBV19 and TRBJ1-5): DGGITQSPKYLFRKEGQNVTLSCEQNLNHDAMYWYRQDPGQGLRLIYYSQIVNDFQKGDIAEGYSVSREKKESFPLTVTSAQKNPTAFYLCASSDTRIRAGNQPQHFGDGTRLSIL.

This clone was seen only a few times. The rearrangement joins TRBV7-9 to TRBJ2-1; no firm D call. Per germline, CDR1 SEHNR and CDR2 FQNEAQ (reference sequence). V was pared by 3 bases and J by 0 bases, with 9 bases between. This CDR3 region has 15 residues. Written as DNA, the CDR3 is TGTGCCAGCAGCTTTTTACGGAGCTCCTACAATGAGCAGTTCTTC. This translates into CASSFLRSSYNEQFF. Full variable domain (outside the CDR3, taken from reference TRBV7-9 and TRBJ2-1): DTGVSQNPRHKITKRGQNVTFRCDPISEHNRLYWYRQTLGQGPEFLTYFQNEAQLEKSRLLSDRFSAERPKGSFSTLEIQRTEQGDSAMYLCASSFLRSSYNEQFFGPGTRLTVL.

The genes are TRBV7-9 and TRBJ1-1; TRBD1 aligns across 8 bases. This CDR3 region has 13 residues. Per the germline V gene, CDR1 is SEHNR and CDR2 is FQNEAQ (reference sequence). V lost 4 bases, J lost 4 bases, and 2 bases stayed unmatched. The CDR3 sequence is CASSWTGTTEAFF. The DNA of the CDR3 is TGTGCCAGCAGCTGGACAGGGACCACTGAAGCTTTCTTT.

The chain carries TRBV13 and TRBJ1-3; possible D gene TRBD1, 5 bases. This CDR3 spans 12 amino acids. CDR1 is PRHDT, CDR2 FYEKMQ, per germline (reference sequence). Trimming pared 5 bases from V and 7 bases from J, leaving 9 bases between. The CDR3 protein is CASSDGGNTIYF. CDR3 nucleotide sequence: TGTGCCAGCAGCGATGGGGGGAACACCATATATTTT.

The chain links TRBV4-2 to TRBJ2-3; the match to TRBD2 covers 10 bases. The CDR3 length is 17 residues. J was trimmed by 2 bases and V by 3 bases; bases with no gene match: 8. Germline CDR1 LGHNA, CDR2 YNFKEQ. The CDR3 DNA follows: TGTGCCAGCAGCCAGTCCCCTAGCGGGGGTAACACAGATACGCAGTATTTT. It encodes CASSQSPSGGNTDTQYF.

The chain employs TRBV4-1 and TRBJ2-3; 10 bases fit TRBD2. V shed 7 bases, J shed 2 bases, and the junction held 6 bases outside the gene matches. The CDR3 runs 15 residues. Germline V lookup: CDR1 MGHRA, CDR2 YSYEKL. In DNA, the CDR3 is TGCGCCAGCACAGTAGCGGGGGGTTTCACAGATACGCAGTATTTT. The encoded protein is CASTVAGGFTDTQYF.

The chain has TRBV29-1 and TRBJ2-2; TRBD2 matches 7 bases. V was pared by 5 bases and J by 6 bases, with 3 bases of the junction left unmatched. Per the germline V gene, CDR1 is SQVTM and CDR2 is ANQGSEA. The CDR3 covers 12 residues. CDR3: CSVYGGAGELFF. CDR3 DNA sequence: TGCAGCGTTTATGGGGGGGCCGGGGAGCTGTTTTTT.

This rearrangement joins TRBV19 to TRBJ1-1; D gene uncertain. Trimming removed 3 bases at V and 6 bases at J, with 11 bases between. The germline V gene encodes CDR1 LNHDA and CDR2 SQIVND (reference sequence). The CDR3 covers 13 residues. The CDR3 bases are TGTGCCAGTAGTATCGCAGGAGGGTCTGAAGCTTTCTTT. Translation gives CASSIAGGSEAFF.

J is TRBJ2-3 and V is TRBV2, with 9 positions matching TRBD1. The V gene's germline CDR1 is SNHLY and CDR2 FYNNEI. The CDR3 is 14 residues long. V lost 6 bases to trimming and J lost 5 bases; unmatched junction nucleotides: 6. CDR3 DNA sequence: TGTGCCAGCAGAGACAGGGGGGTTTTAGATACGCAGTATTTT. Translated: CASRDRGVLDTQYF.

The chain recombines TRBV7-2 with TRBJ1-4, with 7 bases aligning to TRBD1. The CDR3 contains 13 residues. After removal of 4 bases from V and 8 bases from J, the junction contained 4 bases not matched to a gene. CDR1 SGHTA and CDR2 FQGNSA come from the germline V gene. The CDR3 protein is CASSSTGIEKLFF. DNA of the CDR3: TGTGCCAGCAGCTCGACAGGGATCGAAAAACTGTTTTTT.

The chain recombines TRBV11-2 with TRBJ2-5; TRBD2 might be the D (6 bases). CDR3 length: 14 residues. V lost 2 bases and J 3 bases, leaving 10 bases between the germline ends. From germline, CDR1 is SGHAT and CDR2 FQNNGV. CDR3: CASSLTAGKETQYF. In nucleotides, the CDR3 is TGTGCCAGCAGCTTAACCGCGGGGAAAGAGACCCAGTACTTC.

The chain links TRBV7-9 to TRBJ1-2, with no clear D. The germline V gene encodes CDR1 SEHNR and CDR2 FQNEAQ (reference sequence). The CDR3 is made up of 16 amino acids. Trimming cost V 1 base and J 2 bases, with 14 bases left between them. CDR3 nucleotide sequence: TGTGCCAGCAGCTTAGAAGCGTCCCCTGCGAACTATGGCTACACCTTC. Translation: CASSLEASPANYGYTF.

CDR3 sequence (DNA): TGCGCCAGCAGCGGGGGGGCGAGGCAAGAGACCCAGTACTTC. Amino acid sequence: CASSGGARQETQYF. V gene TRBV5-1 combines with J gene TRBJ2-5; possibly TRBD2 for D (7 bases). Trimming left V 4 bases short and J 2 bases short, with 12 bases between. The germline gives CDR1 SGHRS, CDR2 YFSETQ. The CDR3 has 14 amino acids.